This TCR beta chain derives from a study of shared clonotypes between healthy human individuals. There are 13 residues in the CDR3. V lost 3 bases to trimming and J lost 4 bases, with 10 bases between them. Germline lookup yields CDR1 LNHDA and CDR2 SQIVND (reference sequence). In the naive CD8 group, cells lacked CD45RO and were positively selected for CCR7, so terminally differentiated effector memory CD45RA+ cells were left out. There were only Caucasian adults among the donors, and all lived in Nashville, Tennessee. Splitting of each subset's genomic DNA was done evenly across several immunoSEQ plates. In the original workflow: ImmunoSEQ output held junction-only sequences without quality scores, so filtering differed. Some clones are missing from TCRdb's copy, which holds only in-frame ones; the method was immunoSEQ multiplex PCR. The V and J calls and clone size were taken over from that table, and D and trimming were inferred from the DNA. The sample lists around 2.1 million clones, about 93% occurring once.

Of note for this clone: The same CDR3 also results from other DNA sequences found in this sample.

The sequencing input was naive CD8+ T cells from PBMCs. The clonotype comes from a man aged 18 to 29 in good health. Some clones in this sample may be carry-over from other donors' samples. The chain uses TRBV19 and TRBJ2-7; tentative D call: TRBD1 (6 bases). The CDR3 spells CASSISTGYEQYF. The CDR3 DNA is TGTGCCAGTAGTATTTCGACAGGTTACGAGCAGTACTTC.